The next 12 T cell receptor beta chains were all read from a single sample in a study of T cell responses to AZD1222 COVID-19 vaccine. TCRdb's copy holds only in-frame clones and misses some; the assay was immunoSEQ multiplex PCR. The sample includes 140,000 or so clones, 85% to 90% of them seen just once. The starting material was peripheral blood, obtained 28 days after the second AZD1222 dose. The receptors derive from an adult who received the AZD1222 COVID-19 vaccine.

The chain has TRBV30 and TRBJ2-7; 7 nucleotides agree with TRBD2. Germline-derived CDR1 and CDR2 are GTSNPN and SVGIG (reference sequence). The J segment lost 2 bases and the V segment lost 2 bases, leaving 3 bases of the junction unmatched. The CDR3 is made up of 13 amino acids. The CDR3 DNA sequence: TGTGCCTGGAGTCGGGGGGTTACCTACGAGCAGTACTTC. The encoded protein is CAWSRGVTYEQYF.

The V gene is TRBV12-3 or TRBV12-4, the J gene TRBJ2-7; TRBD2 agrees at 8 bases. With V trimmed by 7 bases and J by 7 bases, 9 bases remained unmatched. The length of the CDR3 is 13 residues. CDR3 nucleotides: TGTGCCAGCACTCGGGGGGGGTCTTTAGAGCAGTACTTC. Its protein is CASTRGGSLEQYF.

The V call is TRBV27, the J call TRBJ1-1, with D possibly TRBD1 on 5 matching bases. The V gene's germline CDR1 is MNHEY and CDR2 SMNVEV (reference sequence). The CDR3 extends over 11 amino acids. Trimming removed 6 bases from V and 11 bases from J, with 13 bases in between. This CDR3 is CASRGTGPAFF. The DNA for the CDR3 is TGTGCCAGCAGGGGGACGGGGCCTGCTTTCTTT.

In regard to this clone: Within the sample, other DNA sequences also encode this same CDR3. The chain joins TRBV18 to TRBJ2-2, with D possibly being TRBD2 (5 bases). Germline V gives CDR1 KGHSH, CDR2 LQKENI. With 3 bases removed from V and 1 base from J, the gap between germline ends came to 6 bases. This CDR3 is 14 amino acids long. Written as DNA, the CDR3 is TGTGCCAGCTCACCTCGGGAGAACACCGGGGAGCTGTTTTTT. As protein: CASSPRENTGELFF.

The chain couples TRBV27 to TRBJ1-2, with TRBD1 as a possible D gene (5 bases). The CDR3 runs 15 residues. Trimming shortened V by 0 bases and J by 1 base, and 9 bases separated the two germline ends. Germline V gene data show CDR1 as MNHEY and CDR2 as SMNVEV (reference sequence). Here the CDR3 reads CASSLSLGGNYGYTF. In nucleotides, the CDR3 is TGTGCCAGCAGTTTATCCCTCGGGGGTAACTATGGCTACACCTTC.

Written as DNA, the CDR3 is TGTGCCAGCAGTTCTCCCTATGGCGGCGGAAATTCACCCCTCCACTTT. Protein product: CASSSPYGGGNSPLHF. This sequence joins TRBV6-6 and TRBJ1-6; D is unclear. CDR1 MNHNY and CDR2 SVGAGI come from the germline V gene (reference sequence). This CDR3 is built from 16 residues. V lost 4 bases and J 7 bases, leaving 17 bases between the germline ends.

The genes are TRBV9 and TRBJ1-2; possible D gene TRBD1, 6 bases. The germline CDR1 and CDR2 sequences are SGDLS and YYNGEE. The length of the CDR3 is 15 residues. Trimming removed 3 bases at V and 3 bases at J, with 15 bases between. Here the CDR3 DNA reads TGTGCCAGCAGCGAACGGGTGGGGGGCGACTATGGCTACACCTTC. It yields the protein CASSERVGGDYGYTF.

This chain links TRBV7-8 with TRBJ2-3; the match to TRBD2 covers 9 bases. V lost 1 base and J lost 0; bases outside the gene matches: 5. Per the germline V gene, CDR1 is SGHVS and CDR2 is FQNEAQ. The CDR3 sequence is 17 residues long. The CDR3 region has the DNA TGTGCCAGCAGCTTAGGGACTAGCGTCACTAGCACAGATACGCAGTATTTT. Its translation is CASSLGTSVTSTDTQYF. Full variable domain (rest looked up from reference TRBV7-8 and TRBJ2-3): GAGVSQSPRYKVAKRGQDVALRCDPISGHVSLFWYQQALGQGPEFLTYFQNEAQLDKSGLPSDRFFAERPEGSVSTLKIQRTQQEDSAVYLCASSLGTSVTSTDTQYFGPGTRLTVL.

The CDR3: CASSDPPRVEQFF. The CDR3 DNA is TGCGCCAGCAGTGACCCCCCCAGGGTTGAGCAGTTCTTC. The chain uses TRBV10-1 and TRBJ2-1; a possible D gene is TRBD1 (5 bases). Trimming shortened V by 3 bases and J by 9 bases, and 12 bases separated the two germline ends. The CDR3 length is 13 residues. Per germline, CDR1 WNHNN and CDR2 SYGVQD (reference sequence).

CDR3 bases: TGCGCCAGCAGCCAAGATGGAAAACTGTTTTTT. Its translation is CASSQDGKLFF. The V gene is TRBV4-1, the J gene TRBJ1-4, with unresolved D. The germline gives CDR1 MGHRA, CDR2 YSYEKL. V shed 0 bases and J shed 10 bases, with 3 bases lying between them. This CDR3 is built from 11 residues.

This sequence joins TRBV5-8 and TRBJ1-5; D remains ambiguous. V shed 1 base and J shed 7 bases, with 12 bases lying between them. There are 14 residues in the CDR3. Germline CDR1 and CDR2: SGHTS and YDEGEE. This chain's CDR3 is CASSLPTGGQPQHF. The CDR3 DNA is TGTGCCAGCAGCTTGCCTACGGGAGGGCAGCCCCAGCATTTT.

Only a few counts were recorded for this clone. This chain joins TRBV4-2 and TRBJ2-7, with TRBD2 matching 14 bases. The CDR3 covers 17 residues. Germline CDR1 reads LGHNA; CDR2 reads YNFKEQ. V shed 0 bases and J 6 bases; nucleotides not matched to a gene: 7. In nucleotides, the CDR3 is TGTGCCAGCAGCCAAGACGGGACTAGCGGGAGTATCGCCGAGCAGTACTTC. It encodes CASSQDGTSGSIAEQYF.